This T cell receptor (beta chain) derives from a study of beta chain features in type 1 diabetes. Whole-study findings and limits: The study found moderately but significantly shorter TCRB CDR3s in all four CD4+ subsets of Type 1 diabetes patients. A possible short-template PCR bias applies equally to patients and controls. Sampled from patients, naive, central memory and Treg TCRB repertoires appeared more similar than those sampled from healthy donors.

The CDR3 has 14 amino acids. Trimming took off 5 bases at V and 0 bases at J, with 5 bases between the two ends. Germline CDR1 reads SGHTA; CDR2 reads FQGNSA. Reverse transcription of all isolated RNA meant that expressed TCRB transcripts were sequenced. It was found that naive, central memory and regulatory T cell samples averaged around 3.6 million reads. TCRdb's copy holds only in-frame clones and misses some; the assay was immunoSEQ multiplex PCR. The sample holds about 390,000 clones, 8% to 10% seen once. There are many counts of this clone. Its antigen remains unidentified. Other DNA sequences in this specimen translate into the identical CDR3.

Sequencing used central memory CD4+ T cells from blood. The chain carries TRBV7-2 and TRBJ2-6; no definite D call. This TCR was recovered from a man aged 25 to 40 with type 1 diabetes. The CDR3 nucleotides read TGTGCCAGCAGCCTGAACTCTGGGGCCAACGTCCTGACTTTC. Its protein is CASSLNSGANVLTF. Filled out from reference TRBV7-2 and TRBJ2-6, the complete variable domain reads GAGVSQSPSNKVTEKGKDVELRCDPISGHTALYWYRQSLGQGLEFLIYFQGNSAPDKSGLPSDRFSAERTGGSVSTLTIQRTQQEDSAVYLCASSLNSGANVLTFGAGSRLTVL.